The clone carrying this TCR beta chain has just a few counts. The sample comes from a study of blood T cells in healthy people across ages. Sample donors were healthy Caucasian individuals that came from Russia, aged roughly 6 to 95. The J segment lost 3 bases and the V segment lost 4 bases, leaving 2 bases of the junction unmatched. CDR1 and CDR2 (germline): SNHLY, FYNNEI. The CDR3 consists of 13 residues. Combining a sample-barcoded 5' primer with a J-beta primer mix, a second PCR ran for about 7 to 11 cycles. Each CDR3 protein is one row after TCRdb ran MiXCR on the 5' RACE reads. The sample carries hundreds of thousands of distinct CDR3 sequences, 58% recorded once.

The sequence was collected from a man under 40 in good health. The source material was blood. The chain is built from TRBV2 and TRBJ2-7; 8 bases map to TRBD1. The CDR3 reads CASSGQGFYEQYF. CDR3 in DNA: TGTGCCAGCAGTGGACAGGGGTTCTACGAGCAGTACTTC.